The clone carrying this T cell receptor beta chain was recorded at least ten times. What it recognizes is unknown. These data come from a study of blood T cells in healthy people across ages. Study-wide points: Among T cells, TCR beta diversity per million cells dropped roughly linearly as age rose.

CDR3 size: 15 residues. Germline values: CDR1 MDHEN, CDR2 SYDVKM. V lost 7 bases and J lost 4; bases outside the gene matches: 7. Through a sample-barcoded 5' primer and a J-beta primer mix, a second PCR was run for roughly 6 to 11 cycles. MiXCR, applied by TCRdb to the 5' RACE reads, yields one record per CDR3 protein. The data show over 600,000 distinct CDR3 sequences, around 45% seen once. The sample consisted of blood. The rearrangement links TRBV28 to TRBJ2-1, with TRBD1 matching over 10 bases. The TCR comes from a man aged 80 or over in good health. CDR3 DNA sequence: TGTGCCAGCATACGACCGGGACAGGGGTACAATGAGCAGTTCTTC. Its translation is CASIRPGQGYNEQFF.